This T cell receptor (beta chain) appears in the sequencing data of a study of vaccination and CD4 T cells after COVID-19. Whole-study context: Each person enrolled got two BNT162b2 or mRNA-1273 vaccine doses.

Regarding treatment: roughly ten-day PBMC culture with coronavirus spike peptide pools or control peptides (ViraFEST assay). Cultures of PBMCs, roughly 2 million per well, were set up with roughly 9.5 IU/ml IL-2 and approximately 9.4 ug/ml peptide pools. With the Oncomine TCR Beta short-read assay, DNA from cultured CD4+ T cells was sequenced. TCRdb re-analysed the PCR reads in MiXCR, keeping a single row per CDR3 protein. The sample records under 11,000 distinct CDR3 sequences, more than 25% being singletons. The germline gives CDR1 SGHTA, CDR2 FQGNSA. The length of the CDR3 is 14 residues. The V gene lost 2 bases and the J gene lost 7 bases, with 9 bases spanning the gap. Turning to this clonotype: Its matching antigen is unknown.

The sample taken for sequencing was cultured CD4+ T cells from blood. The chain recombines TRBV7-2 with TRBJ1-6, with D tentatively TRBD1 (6 bases). This TCR derives from a human donor with COVID-19. The CDR3 region has the DNA TGTGCCAGCAGCTTATGGGGGGGCAATTCACCCCTCCACTTT. Translated: CASSLWGGNSPLHF. Full variable domain (rest looked up from reference TRBV7-2 and TRBJ1-6): GAGVSQSPSNKVTEKGKDVELRCDPISGHTALYWYRQSLGQGLEFLIYFQGNSAPDKSGLPSDRFSAERTGGSVSTLTIQRTQQEDSAVYLCASSLWGGNSPLHFGNGTRLTVT.